This TCR beta chain came from a study of cytotoxic CD8 clonotypes in ibrutinib-treated CLL. The study, taken as a whole, reports: Upon ibrutinib response clonality rose, and upon progression it fell back toward baseline. Public clonotypes were seen rarely and were contracted or stable on treatment.

Some clones are missing from TCRdb's copy, which holds only in-frame ones; the method was immunoSEQ multiplex PCR. The repertoire holds about 25,000 clones, with around 69% as singletons. Points on this clone: Its antigen is currently unknown.

This CDR3 contains 15 residues. Germline V CDR1 and CDR2: SGHVS, FNYEAQ. Trimming shortened V by 1 base and J by 5 bases, and 14 bases separated the two germline ends. The source was PBMCs, collected at disease progression, from a patient treated with ibrutinib. This receptor was identified in a human donor with chronic lymphocytic leukemia. The chain employs TRBV7-6 and TRBJ2-5, with D perhaps matching TRBD2 (6 bases). CDR3 residues: CASSLVFLAGETQYF. The DNA of the CDR3 is TGTGCCAGCAGCTTAGTTTTCCTGGCGGGGGAGACCCAGTACTTC.